This is a list of T cell receptor beta chains from one sample in a study of a mutant IDH1 vaccine in newly diagnosed glioma. Sequencing used immunoSEQ multiplex PCR; TCRdb keeps in-frame clones, though not all of them. The repertoire holds about 23,000 clones, with 84% as singletons. The antigens these receptors bind are not known. Sequencing used PBMCs, obtained from a glioma patient whose treatment included an IDH1 peptide vaccine. The receptors shown here come from a middle-aged man with glioma. Both conserved end residues are trimmed from each CDR3. Each record gives: J gene, V gene, CDR3 protein.

j_call: TRBJ1-4; v_call: TRBV2; cdr3_aa: ASNQVTNEKLF
j_call: TRBJ2-1; v_call: TRBV7-9; cdr3_aa: ASSSRADGSWEQF
j_call: TRBJ1-2; v_call: TRBV5-1; cdr3_aa: ASSQGASYYGYT
j_call: TRBJ2-7; v_call: TRBV14; cdr3_aa: ASSQFRESSYEQY
j_call: TRBJ2-7; v_call: TRBV2; cdr3_aa: ASSGGQGLDEQY
j_call: TRBJ2-2; v_call: TRBV7-3; cdr3_aa: ASSLLAGASGELF
j_call: TRBJ1-2; v_call: TRBV7-9; cdr3_aa: ASSDLLGGGNYGYT
j_call: TRBJ2-1; v_call: TRBV9; cdr3_aa: ASSVDLGLAAYNEQF
j_call: TRBJ1-1; v_call: TRBV7-9; cdr3_aa: ASSLGGINTEAF
j_call: TRBJ2-3; v_call: TRBV15; cdr3_aa: ATSRVVLAGVESTDTQY
j_call: TRBJ1-2; v_call: TRBV19; cdr3_aa: ASNEQGFGFYGYT
j_call: TRBJ2-7; v_call: TRBV11-2; cdr3_aa: ASSVSGLAAYEQY
j_call: TRBJ1-2; v_call: TRBV13; cdr3_aa: ASSRATGVYGYT
j_call: TRBJ2-1; v_call: TRBV6-1; cdr3_aa: ASSMTGATYNEQF
j_call: TRBJ2-1; v_call: TRBV7-8; cdr3_aa: ASSRGGGSYNEQF
j_call: TRBJ2-4; v_call: TRBV28; cdr3_aa: ASSPWVDQTGAKNIQY
j_call: TRBJ2-2; v_call: TRBV5-1; cdr3_aa: ASLGLAGVGTGELF